This T cell receptor (beta chain) was sequenced for a study of shared clonotypes between healthy human individuals. Findings of the study overall: Generally, naive subsets came out with larger estimated richness than memory subsets. Sharing across several donors was seen in 4.5% to 6.5% of naive CD4 clonotypes.

Sequencing was performed with immunoSEQ multiplex PCR; in TCRdb, only in-frame clones are kept and a portion is missing. The data hold 900,000 to 1,200,000 clones, with about four fifths observed a single time. Turning to this clone: The antigen is undetermined.

Looked up from germline, CDR1 is SQVTM and CDR2 is ANQGSEA. Trimming shortened V by 4 bases and J by 5 bases, and 11 bases separated the two germline ends. The CDR3 has 12 amino acids. The source material was memory CD4+ T cells from PBMCs. As to subset: CD45RA-negative fraction. The rearrangement joins TRBV29-1 to TRBJ1-1; maybe TRBD1 (6 bases). This clonotype was obtained from a man aged 18 to 35 in good health. Some clones in this sample may be carry-over from other donors' samples. The CDR3 spells CSVAGAWTEAFF. CDR3 DNA sequence: TGCAGCGTTGCAGGGGCATGGACTGAAGCTTTCTTT.